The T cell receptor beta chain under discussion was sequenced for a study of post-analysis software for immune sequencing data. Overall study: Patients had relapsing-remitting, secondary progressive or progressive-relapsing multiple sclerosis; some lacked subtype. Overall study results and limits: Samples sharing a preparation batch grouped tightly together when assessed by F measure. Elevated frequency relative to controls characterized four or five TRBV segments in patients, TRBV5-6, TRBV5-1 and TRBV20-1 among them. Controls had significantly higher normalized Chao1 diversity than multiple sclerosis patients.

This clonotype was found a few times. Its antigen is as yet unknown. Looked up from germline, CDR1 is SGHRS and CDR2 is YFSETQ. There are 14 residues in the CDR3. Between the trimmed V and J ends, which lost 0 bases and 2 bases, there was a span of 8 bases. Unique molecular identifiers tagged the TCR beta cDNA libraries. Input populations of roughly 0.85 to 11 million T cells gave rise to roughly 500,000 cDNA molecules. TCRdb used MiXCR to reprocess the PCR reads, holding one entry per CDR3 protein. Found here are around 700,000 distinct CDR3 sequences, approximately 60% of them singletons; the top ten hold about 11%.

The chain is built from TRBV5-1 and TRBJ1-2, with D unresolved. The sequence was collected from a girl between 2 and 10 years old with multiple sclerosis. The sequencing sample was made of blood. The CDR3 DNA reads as TGCGCCAGCAGCTTGGGACGGAAGAACTATGGCTACACCTTC. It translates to CASSLGRKNYGYTF.